This T cell receptor beta chain was identified during a study of T cells in Graves' hyperthyroidism and ophthalmopathy. The ends were cut back, 2 bases at V and 9 bases at J, with 5 bases in the middle. Germline V CDR1 and CDR2: MNHEY, SVGAGI. The CDR3 is 11 amino acids. Template material for amplifying TCR beta CDR3 regions consisted of RNA transcripts. RT-PCR in the first round (using the HTBI primer set) targeted the TCR CDR3. Using its own MiXCR run on the multiplex PCR reads, TCRdb lists one record per CDR3 protein. The table has hundreds of thousands of distinct CDR3 sequences, about 15% seen once; the top ten hold about 12%. Ophthalmopathy cases scored 3 or more on the Clinical Activity Score and 4 or more on NOSPECS grade, with duration below 3 months. Patients showing uncontrolled infection, other autoimmune disease, pregnancy or lactation were ineligible. Diagnoses were made from clinical symptoms, serum measures (thyroxine and TRAb), thyroid ultrasound and orbital computed tomography. This sample holds PBMCs from less than 13 ml fresh peripheral blood.

This clonotype was seen at least ten times. The sequencing sample was made of blood. The chain recombines TRBV6-5 with TRBJ2-1; the D is unclear. This TCR came from a man aged 18 to 30 with Graves' ophthalmopathy. The CDR3 region is CASSYGVEQFF. CDR3 coding DNA: TGTGCCAGCAGTTACGGCGTTGAGCAGTTCTTC.